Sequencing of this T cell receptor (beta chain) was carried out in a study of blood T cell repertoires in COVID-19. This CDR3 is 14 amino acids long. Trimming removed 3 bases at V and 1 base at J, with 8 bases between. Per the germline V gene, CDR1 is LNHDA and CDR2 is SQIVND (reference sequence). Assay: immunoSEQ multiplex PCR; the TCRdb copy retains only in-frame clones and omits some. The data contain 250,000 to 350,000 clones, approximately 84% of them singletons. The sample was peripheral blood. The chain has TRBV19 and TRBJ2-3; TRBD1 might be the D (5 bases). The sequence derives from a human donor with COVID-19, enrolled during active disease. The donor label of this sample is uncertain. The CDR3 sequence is CASSIGAGTDTQYF. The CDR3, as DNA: TGTGCCAGTAGTATTGGGGCAGGCACAGATACGCAGTATTTT.